These 8 T cell receptor beta chains were all obtained from the same sample, sequenced in a study of Graves' ophthalmopathy and Graves' hyperthyroidism. Amplifying from RNA transcripts, the study obtained TCR beta CDR3 regions. A first-round RT-PCR used HTBI primers, followed by a second-round multiplex PCR. MiXCR was run by TCRdb on the multiplex PCR reads, yielding one entry per CDR3 protein. The profile covers 560,000 or so distinct CDR3 sequences, with under 45% appearing a single time and roughly 4% taken by the ten largest. Material for sequencing was peripheral blood or thyroid tissue (not recorded which). These receptors all come from an adult man with Graves' hyperthyroidism.

The chain employs TRBV2 and TRBJ1-6; D gene unclear. Germline values: CDR1 SNHLY, CDR2 FYNNEI. There are 15 residues in the CDR3. Trimming cost V 6 bases and J 5 bases, with 14 bases left between them. The chain's CDR3 is CASSVAVSDNSPLHF. In DNA form, the CDR3 reads TGTGCCAGCAGCGTTGCCGTTAGTGATAATTCACCCCTCCACTTT.

This clonotype has ten or more counts. V gene TRBV29-1 combines with J gene TRBJ1-1, with a possible D match to TRBD1 (5 bases). The V gene lost 0 bases and the J gene lost 8 bases, with 7 bases spanning the gap. There are 11 residues in the CDR3. Germline assignment: CDR1 SQVTM and CDR2 ANQGSEA. This CDR3 is CSVEEPGEAFF. The CDR3 bases are TGCAGCGTTGAAGAACCAGGGGAAGCTTTCTTT.

The V gene is TRBV18, the J gene TRBJ2-7, with D unresolved. Looked up from germline, CDR1 is KGHSH and CDR2 is LQKENI. The CDR3 is 13 amino acids. V shed 1 base and J shed 5 bases, with 9 bases lying between them. CDR3 sequence (DNA): TGTGCCAGCTCACCACTGGTGTTTAACGAGCAGTACTTC. Amino acid sequence: CASSPLVFNEQYF.

This clonotype was seen repeatedly, ten times or more. The chain is built from TRBV6-5 and TRBJ1-1, with D possibly TRBD1 on 5 matching bases. This CDR3 is 15 amino acids long. The V end lost 2 bases, the J end lost 7 bases, and 17 bases lay between the germline ends. The V gene's germline CDR1 is MNHEY and CDR2 SVGAGI. CDR3 DNA sequence: TGTGCCAGCAGTTACGGGGGGTGGTCGGAGGGTGAAGCTTTCTTT. It translates to CASSYGGWSEGEAFF.

The table lists this clonotype with many counts. This sequence joins TRBV5-8 and TRBJ1-1; D possibly corresponds to TRBD1 (5 bases). CDR1 SGHTS and CDR2 YDEGEE come from the germline V gene. Trimming stripped 1 base from V and 11 bases from J, with 12 bases between. CDR3 length equals 12 residues. This CDR3 reads CASSLRAGPAFF. In DNA, the CDR3 is TGTGCCAGCAGCTTGAGGGCGGGACCGGCTTTCTTT.

This clonotype was detected many times. The rearrangement joins TRBV12-3 or TRBV12-4 to TRBJ2-5; 9 bases line up with TRBD1. V trimming: 8 bases; J trimming: 6 bases; junction bases outside the gene matches: 7. The CDR3 loop spans 13 amino acids. CDR3 protein: CASLVTGGKTQYF. CDR3 DNA sequence: TGTGCCAGCCTCGTGACAGGGGGAAAGACCCAGTACTTC.

This clonotype is a singleton in its sample. This chain uses TRBV7-9 with TRBJ2-3; TRBD2 matches at 8 bases. The CDR3 consists of 18 residues. The germline gives CDR1 SEHNR, CDR2 FQNEAQ (reference sequence). The trim removed 5 bases at V and 4 bases at J, leaving 17 bases unmatched. The CDR3 is CASSQTSLAANRADTQYF. In DNA form, the CDR3 reads TGTGCCAGCAGCCAGACCTCACTAGCGGCCAATAGAGCAGATACGCAGTATTTT.

The rearrangement uses TRBV4-1 and TRBJ2-5; 10 bases agree with TRBD2. The CDR3 length is 19 residues. V was clipped by 0 bases and J by 2 bases; unmatched bases: 12. Looked up from germline, CDR1 is MGHRA and CDR2 is YSYEKL. DNA for the CDR3: TGCGCCAGCAGCCAAGAAGGGCCTAGCGGGAGTCCCGATCAAGAGACCCAGTACTTC. It specifies CASSQEGPSGSPDQETQYF.